This T cell receptor (beta chain) derives from a study of immune characteristics of hereditary and idiopathic chronic pancreatitis. The protocol was immunoSEQ multiplex PCR, while the TCRdb copy is restricted to in-frame clones and leaves out a portion. This table holds approximately 1,600 clones, more than 65% found once. Total pancreatectomy with islet autotransplantation was the source of the chronic pancreatitis pancreas tissue. The source is a human donor with chronic pancreatitis. What was sequenced was pancreas tissue with hereditary chronic pancreatitis.

The CDR3, as DNA: TGTGCCAGCAGTTACTCGACCGGGGAAGATCAGCCCCAGCATTTT. Amino acids: CASSYSTGEDQPQHF. The V gene is TRBV6-5, the J gene TRBJ1-5; D remains unclear. With 0 bases removed from V and 5 bases from J, the gap between germline ends came to 11 bases. The CDR3 consists of 15 residues. Germline assignment: CDR1 MNHEY and CDR2 SVGAGI.